There are a few counts of the clone carrying this T cell receptor (beta chain). Its antigen is undetermined. This sample was taken from a study of CD8+ T cells in alopecia areata. Background on the study: Treated patients were dosed with oral tofacitinib, taking 5 to 10 mg twice daily.

Study-wide results and caveats: Whereas mice showed it more clearly, TCR sharing across patients was murkier, possibly because of HLA. Normal skin contains resident alphabeta T cells, and these are also sequenced in scalp samples.

Specified treatment: oral pan-JAK inhibitor, 5-10 mg twice daily. V lost 0 bases to trimming and J lost 5 bases, with 14 bases between them. CDR1 and CDR2 (germline): SGHRS, YFSETQ. This CDR3 contains 15 residues. In each case, RNA was isolated and then reverse transcribed into cDNA as the sequencing template. Profiled with immunoSEQ multiplex PCR; TCRdb holds only in-frame clones, not every one. The repertoire holds about 200,000 clones, 64% seen once, with around 4.3% in the top ten. The sample in question was CD4+ T cells sorted from blood, obtained at week 4, from a patient treated with tofacitinib. This chain joins TRBV5-1 and TRBJ1-1, with D possibly TRBD1 on 5 matching bases. The TCR originated in a human donor with alopecia areata. The CDR3 bases are TGCGCCAGCAGCTTGGCCCGGCAGGGTTCGACTGAAGCTTTCTTT. Amino acid sequence: CASSLARQGSTEAFF.